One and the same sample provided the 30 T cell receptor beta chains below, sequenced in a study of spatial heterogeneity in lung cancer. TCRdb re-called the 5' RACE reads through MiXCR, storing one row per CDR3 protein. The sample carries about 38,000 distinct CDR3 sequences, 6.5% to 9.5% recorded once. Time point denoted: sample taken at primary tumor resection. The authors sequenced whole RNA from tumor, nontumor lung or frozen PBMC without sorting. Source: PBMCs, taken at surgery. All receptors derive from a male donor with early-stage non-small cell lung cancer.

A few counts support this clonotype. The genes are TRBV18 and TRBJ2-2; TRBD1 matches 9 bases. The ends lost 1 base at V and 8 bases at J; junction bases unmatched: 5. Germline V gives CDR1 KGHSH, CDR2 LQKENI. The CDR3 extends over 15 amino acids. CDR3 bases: TGTGCCAGCTCACCACGGACAGGGGCGACGGGGGAGCTGTTTTTT. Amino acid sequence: CASSPRTGATGELFF.

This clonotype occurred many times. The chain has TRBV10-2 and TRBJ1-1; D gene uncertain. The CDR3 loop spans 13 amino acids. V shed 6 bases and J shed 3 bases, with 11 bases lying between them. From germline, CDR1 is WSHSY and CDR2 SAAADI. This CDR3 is CASRSTYDTEAFF. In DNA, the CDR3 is TGCGCCAGCAGATCAACCTACGACACTGAAGCTTTCTTT.

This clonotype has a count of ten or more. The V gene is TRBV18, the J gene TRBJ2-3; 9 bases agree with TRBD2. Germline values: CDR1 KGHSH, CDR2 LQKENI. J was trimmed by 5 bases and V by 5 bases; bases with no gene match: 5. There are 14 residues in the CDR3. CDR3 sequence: CASSVAGVGDTQYF. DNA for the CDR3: TGTGCCAGCTCAGTAGCGGGAGTAGGAGATACGCAGTATTTT.

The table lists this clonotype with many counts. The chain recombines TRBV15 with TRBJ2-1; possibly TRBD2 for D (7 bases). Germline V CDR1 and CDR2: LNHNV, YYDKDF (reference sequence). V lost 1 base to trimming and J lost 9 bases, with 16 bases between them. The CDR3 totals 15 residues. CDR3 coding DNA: TGTGCCACCAGCAGAGTTGGGGGGGCGGGTTCTGAGCAGTTCTTC. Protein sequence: CATSRVGGAGSEQFF.

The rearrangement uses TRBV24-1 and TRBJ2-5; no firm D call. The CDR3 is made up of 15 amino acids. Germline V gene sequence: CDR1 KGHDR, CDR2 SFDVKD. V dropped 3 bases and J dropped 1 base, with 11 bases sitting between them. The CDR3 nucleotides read TGTGCCACCAGTGATGGGTCGACATCCCAAGAGACCCAGTACTTC. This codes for CATSDGSTSQETQYF.

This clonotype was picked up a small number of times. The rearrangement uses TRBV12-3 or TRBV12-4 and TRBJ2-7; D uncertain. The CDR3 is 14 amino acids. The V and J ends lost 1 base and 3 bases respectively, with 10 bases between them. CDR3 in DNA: TGTGCCAGCAGTTTAGGGCAGTCGAACTACGAGCAGTACGTC. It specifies CASSLGQSNYEQYV.

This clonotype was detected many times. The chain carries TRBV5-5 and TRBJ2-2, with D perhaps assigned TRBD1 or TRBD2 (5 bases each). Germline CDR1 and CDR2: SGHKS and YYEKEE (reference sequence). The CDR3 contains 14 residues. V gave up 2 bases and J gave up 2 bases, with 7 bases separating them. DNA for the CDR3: TGTGCCAGCAGCTTTGGGGGTAACACCGGGGAGCTGTTTTTT. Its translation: CASSFGGNTGELFF.

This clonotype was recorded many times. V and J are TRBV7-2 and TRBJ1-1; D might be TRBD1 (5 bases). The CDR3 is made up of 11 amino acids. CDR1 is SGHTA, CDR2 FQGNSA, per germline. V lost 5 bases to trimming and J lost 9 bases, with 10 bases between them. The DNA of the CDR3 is TGTGCCAGCAGCCAGGGACGACAAGCTTTCTTT. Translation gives CASSQGRQAFF.

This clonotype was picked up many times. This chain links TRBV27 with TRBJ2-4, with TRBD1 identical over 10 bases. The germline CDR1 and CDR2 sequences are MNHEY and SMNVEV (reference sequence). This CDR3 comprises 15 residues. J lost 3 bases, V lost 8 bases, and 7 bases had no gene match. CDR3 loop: CASQRQGAVKNIQYF. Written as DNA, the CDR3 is TGTGCCAGCCAAAGACAGGGGGCGGTCAAAAACATTCAGTACTTC.

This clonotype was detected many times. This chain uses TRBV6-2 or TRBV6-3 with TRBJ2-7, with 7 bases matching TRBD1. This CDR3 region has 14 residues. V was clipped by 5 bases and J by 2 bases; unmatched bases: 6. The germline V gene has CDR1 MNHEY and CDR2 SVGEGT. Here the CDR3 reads CASSEGAGTYEQYF. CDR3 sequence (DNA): TGTGCCAGCAGTGAGGGGGCAGGGACCTACGAGCAGTACTTC.

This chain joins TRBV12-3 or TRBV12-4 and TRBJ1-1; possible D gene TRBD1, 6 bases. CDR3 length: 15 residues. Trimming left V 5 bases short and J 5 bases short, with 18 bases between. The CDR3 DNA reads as TGTGCCAGCAGTGTCCACAGGGACGGCAAGACTGAAGCTTTCTTT. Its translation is CASSVHRDGKTEAFF.

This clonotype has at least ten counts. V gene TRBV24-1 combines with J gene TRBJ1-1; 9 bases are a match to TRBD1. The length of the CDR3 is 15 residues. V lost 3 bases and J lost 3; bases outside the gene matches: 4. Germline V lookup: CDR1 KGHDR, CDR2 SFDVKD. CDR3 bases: TGTGCCACCAGTGATGCGGGACAGGGAGACACTGAAGCTTTCTTT. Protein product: CATSDAGQGDTEAFF.

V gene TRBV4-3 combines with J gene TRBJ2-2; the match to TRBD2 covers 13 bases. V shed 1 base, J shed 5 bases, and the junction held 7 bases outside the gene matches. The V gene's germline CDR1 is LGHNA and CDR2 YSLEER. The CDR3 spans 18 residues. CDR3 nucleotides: TGCGCCAGCAGCCAAGGACTAGCGGGAGGATTTGGGACCGGGGAGCTGTTTTTT. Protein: CASSQGLAGGFGTGELFF.

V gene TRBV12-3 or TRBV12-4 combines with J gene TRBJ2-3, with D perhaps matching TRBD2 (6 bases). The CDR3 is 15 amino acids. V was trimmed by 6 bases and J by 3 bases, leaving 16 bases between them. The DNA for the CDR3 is TGTGCCAGCAGCTCTTCCGGGACTCGTACAGATACGCAGTATTTT. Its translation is CASSSSGTRTDTQYF.

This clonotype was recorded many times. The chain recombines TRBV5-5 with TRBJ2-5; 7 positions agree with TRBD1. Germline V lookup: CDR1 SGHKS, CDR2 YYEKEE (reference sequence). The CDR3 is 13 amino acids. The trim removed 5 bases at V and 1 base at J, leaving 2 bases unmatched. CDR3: CASRGTAQETQYF. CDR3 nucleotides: TGTGCCAGCAGGGGGACAGCCCAAGAGACCCAGTACTTC.

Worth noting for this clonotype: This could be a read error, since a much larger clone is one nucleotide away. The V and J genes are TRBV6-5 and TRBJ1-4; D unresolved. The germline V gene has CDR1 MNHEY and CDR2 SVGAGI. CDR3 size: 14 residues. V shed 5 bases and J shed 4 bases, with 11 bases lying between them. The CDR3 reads CASSLTGCNEKLFF. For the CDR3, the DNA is TGTGCCAGCAGTCTGACGGGGTGTAATGAAAAACTGTTTTTT.

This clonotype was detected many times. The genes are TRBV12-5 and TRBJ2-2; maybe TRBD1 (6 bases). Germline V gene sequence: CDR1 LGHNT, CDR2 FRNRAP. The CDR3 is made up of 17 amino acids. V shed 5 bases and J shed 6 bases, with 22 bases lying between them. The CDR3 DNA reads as TGTGCTAGTGGTCAAATTACAGGGTCGTCCTCCCCCGGGGAGCTGTTTTTT. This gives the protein CASGQITGSSSPGELFF.

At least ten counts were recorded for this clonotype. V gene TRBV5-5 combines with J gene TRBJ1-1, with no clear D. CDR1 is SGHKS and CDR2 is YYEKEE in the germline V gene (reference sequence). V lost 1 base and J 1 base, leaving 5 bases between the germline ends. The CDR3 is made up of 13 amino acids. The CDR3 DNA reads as TGTGCCAGCAGCTTGAGGGAGAACACTGAAGCTTTCTTT. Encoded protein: CASSLRENTEAFF. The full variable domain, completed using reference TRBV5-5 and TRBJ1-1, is DAGVTQSPTHLIKTRGQQVTLRCSPISGHKSVSWYQQVLGQGPQFIFQYYEKEERGRGNFPDRFSARQFPNYSSELNVNALLLGDSALYLCASSLRENTEAFFGQGTRLTVV.

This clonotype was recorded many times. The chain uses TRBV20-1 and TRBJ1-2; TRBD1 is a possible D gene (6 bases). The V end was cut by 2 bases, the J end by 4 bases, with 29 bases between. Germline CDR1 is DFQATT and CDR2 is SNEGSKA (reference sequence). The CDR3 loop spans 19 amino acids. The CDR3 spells CSARRVSSSGDEPLYGYTF. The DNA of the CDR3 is TGCAGTGCTAGAAGGGTGTCTTCGTCAGGGGACGAACCGCTCTATGGCTACACCTTC.

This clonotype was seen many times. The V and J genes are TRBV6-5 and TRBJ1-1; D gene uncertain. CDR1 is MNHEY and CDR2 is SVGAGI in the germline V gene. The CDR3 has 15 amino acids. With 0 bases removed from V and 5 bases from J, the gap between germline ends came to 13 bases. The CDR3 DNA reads TGTGCCAGCAGTTACTCAGGAGGGAGCGGGACTGAAGCTTTCTTT. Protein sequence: CASSYSGGSGTEAFF.

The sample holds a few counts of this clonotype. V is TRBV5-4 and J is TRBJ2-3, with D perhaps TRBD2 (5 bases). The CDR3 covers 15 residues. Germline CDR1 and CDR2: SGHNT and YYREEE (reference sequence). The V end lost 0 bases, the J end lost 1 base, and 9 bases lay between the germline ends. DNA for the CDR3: TGTGCCAGCAGCTTGGCAGGAGGTCGCACAGATACGCAGTATTTT. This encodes CASSLAGGRTDTQYF.

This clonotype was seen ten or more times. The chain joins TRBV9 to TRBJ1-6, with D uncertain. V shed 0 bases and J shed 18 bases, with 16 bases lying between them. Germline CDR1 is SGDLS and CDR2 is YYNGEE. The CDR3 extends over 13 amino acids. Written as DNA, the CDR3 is TGTGCCAGCAGCGTAGAAGAGGCAGGCAAACCCCACTTT. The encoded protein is CASSVEEAGKPHF.

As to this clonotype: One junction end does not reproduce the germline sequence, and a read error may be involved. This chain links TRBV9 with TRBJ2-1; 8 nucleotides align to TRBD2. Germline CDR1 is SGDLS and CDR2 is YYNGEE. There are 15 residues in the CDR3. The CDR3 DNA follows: TGTACCAGCAGCATTAACAGCGGGAGTACCAATGAGCAGTTCTTC. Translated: CTSSINSGSTNEQFF. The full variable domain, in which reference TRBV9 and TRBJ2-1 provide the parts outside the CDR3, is DSGVTQTPKHLITATGQRVTLRCSPRSGDLSVYWYQQSLDQGLQFLIQYYNGEERAKGNILERFSAQQFPDLHSELNLSSLELGDSALYFCTSSINSGSTNEQFFGPGTRLTVL.

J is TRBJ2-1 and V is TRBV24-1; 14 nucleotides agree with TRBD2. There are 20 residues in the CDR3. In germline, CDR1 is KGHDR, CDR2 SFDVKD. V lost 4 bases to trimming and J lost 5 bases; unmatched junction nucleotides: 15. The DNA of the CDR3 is TGTGCCACCAGTGACTCCCTGGGACTAGCGGGAGACCTCAGCAACAATGAGCAGTTCTTC. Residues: CATSDSLGLAGDLSNNEQFF.

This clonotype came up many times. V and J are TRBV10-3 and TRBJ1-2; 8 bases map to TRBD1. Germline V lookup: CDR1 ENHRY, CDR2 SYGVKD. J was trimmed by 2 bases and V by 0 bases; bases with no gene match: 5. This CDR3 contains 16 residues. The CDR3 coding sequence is TGTGCCATCAGTGAGTCGAGGACAGGGCCGAACTATGGCTACACCTTC. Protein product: CAISESRTGPNYGYTF.

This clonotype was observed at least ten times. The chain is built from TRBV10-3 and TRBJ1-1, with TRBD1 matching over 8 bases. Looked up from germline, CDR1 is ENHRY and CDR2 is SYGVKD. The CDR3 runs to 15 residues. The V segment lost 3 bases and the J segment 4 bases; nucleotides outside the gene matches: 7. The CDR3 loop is CAISEGQGAGTEAFF. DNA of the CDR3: TGTGCCATCAGTGAAGGGCAGGGGGCGGGCACTGAAGCTTTCTTT.

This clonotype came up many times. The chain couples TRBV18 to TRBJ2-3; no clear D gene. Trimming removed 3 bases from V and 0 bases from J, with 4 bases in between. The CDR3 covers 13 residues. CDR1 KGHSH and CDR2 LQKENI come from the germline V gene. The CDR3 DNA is TGTGCCAGCTCACCGGGAAGCACAGATACGCAGTATTTT. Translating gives CASSPGSTDTQYF.

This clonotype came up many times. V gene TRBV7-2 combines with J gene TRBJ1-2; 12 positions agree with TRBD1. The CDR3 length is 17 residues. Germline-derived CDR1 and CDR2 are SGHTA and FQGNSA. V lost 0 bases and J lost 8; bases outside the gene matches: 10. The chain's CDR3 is CASSLAAQGQGAKGYTF. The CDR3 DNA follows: TGTGCCAGCAGCTTAGCGGCCCAGGGACAGGGGGCTAAAGGCTACACCTTC.

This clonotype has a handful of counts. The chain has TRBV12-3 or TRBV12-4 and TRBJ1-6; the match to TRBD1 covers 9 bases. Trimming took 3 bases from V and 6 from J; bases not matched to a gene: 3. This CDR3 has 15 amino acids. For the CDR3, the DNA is TGTGCCAGCAGTTTGGAACAGGGGGCTAATTCACCCCTCCACTTT. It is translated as CASSLEQGANSPLHF.

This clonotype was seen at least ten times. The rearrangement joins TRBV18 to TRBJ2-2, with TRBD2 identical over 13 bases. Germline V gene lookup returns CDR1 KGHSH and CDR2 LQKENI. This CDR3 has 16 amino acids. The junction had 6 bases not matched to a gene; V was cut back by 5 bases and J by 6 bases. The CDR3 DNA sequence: TGTGCCAGCTCAACCGGACTAGCGGGGGCCCCCGGGGAGCTGTTTTTT. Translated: CASSTGLAGAPGELFF.